This TCR beta chain was captured in a study of T-cell reconstitution after alpha-beta-depleted transplantation in children. General observations from the study: As was reported, about two months after transplant, alpha-beta T cells came from several hundred expanded graft clones. Recipient T cells and thymic progenitors that survived gave rise to the high TCRbeta diversity observed at day 60 in some patients.

CDR1 and CDR2 (germline): SQVTM, ANQGSEA. The CDR3 sequence is 16 residues long. Losses at the gene ends were 4 bases for V and 2 bases for J; bases not matched to a gene: 10. This clonotype was found a few times. The antigen is undetermined. Unique molecular identifiers were built into the TCRbeta library. TCRdb recomputed calls from the PCR reads with MiXCR, one row per CDR3 protein. Of about 210,000 distinct CDR3 sequences in the sample, roughly a sixth are singletons; the top ten hold around 45%. The V call is TRBV29-1, the J call TRBJ2-3, with 9 nucleotides matching TRBD1. The sequencing used PBMCs, mostly from graft donor cells, collected 360 days after TCRalphabeta/CD19-depleted stem cell transplant. The clonotype originates from a male patient aged 2-10 years who had a stem cell transplant for acute lymphoblastic leukemia, so the T cells may come from the graft donor. CDR3 region: CSVVGTGRGLTDTQYF. As DNA, the CDR3 is TGCAGCGTTGTGGGGACAGGGAGGGGGCTCACAGATACGCAGTATTTT.